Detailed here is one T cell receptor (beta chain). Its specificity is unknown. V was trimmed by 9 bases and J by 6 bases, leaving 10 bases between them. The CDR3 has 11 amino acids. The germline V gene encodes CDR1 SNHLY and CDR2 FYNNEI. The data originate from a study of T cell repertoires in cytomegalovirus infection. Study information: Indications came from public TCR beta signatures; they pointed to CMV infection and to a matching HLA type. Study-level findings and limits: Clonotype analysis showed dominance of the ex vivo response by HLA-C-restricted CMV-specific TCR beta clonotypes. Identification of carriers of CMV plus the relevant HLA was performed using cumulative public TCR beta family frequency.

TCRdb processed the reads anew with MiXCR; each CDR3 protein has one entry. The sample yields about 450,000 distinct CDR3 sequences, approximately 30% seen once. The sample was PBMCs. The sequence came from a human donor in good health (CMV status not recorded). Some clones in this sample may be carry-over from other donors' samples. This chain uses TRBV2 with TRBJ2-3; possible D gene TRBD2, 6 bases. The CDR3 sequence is CASGDSDTQYF. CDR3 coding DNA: TGTGCCAGTGGGGACTCTGATACGCAGTATTTT.